This T cell receptor (beta chain) was profiled in a study of cytomegalovirus exposure and HLA in healthy donors (dated by TCRdb to 2016 to 2017). In the study overall: The 500 to 800 repertoires of the first cohort and the roughly 110 validation repertoires were produced on the same platform, according to a later analysis. The study aimed to test whether cataloging public T cell receptors could reveal signatures of past pathogen exposure. In addition to the first cohort of 666 subjects, a separate validation cohort of approximately 110 different subjects was used. The study combined high-throughput TCR immunosequencing, statistical association of individual TCRs with disease status, and machine learning to predict cytomegalovirus infection status.

The CDR3 holds 11 amino acids from the cysteine to the phenylalanine. Only the CDR3 region is kept as DNA, spanning 33 bases read in frame from base 1. Taken from the germline V gene (reference sequence), the CDR1 and CDR2 loops are DFQATT and SNEGSKA. The V end loses 3 bases and the J end loses 3 bases, and a stretch of 3 bases separates them. On the study overall, not on this receptor specifically: A later analysis had no HLA typing for the validation cohort, so co-occurrence there was scored across all 120 repertoires. In vitro tests confirmed that a few of the cytomegalovirus-associated TCR beta chains recognize cytomegalovirus antigens. A later analysis found that TCRs clustered in the first cohort also tended to co-occur in the 120 validation repertoires, with approximately 95% of cluster scores above 0. The authors suggested that the approach could potentially be extended to other disease states and immunological phenotypes. The classifier was reported to diagnose cytomegalovirus status with high specificity and sensitivity in both the original cohort and the validation cohort. Across donors, most TCR sequences were observed very rarely, whereas some public TCRs were present in many individuals. In the study, 150 to 200 TCR beta chains were listed as associated with cytomegalovirus.

As regards this clone: It lacks a known antigen. Qualities for individual bases were not recorded, and no much larger clone is one base off. Distinct nucleotide sequences in the sample also encode this CDR3.

Donors formed part of the validation cohort, which comprised 120 subjects and was distinct from the first cohort of 550 to 850 subjects. The library was prepared using the immunoSEQ multiplex PCR assay. The authors' analysis ran thus. A statistical classification framework was developed to diagnose cytomegalovirus status using the catalog of TCR beta chain sequences. Entries here come from immuneACCESS through TCRdb and include only in-frame sequences with V and J called. Some clones fail to appear in such tables; in the studies checked, an unresolved V gene covers under half of the shortfall, and the cause of the remainder is unknown. V, J and clone size were drawn from that table, and D and trimming were deduced from the DNA. Within this sample are some 170,000 clones, with 75% to 90% of them counted one time only. Approximately 2% of the sample is held by the ten biggest clonotypes.

This TCR came from a young woman in good health and CMV-seronegative. This sequence uses TRBV20-1 and TRBJ2-1, with no confident D gene call. Sequencing was done on a sample of PBMCs. The CDR3 reads as follows: CSASSYNEQFF. In nucleotide form, the sequence is TGCAGTGCTAGCAGCTACAATGAGCAGTTCTTC.